A single T cell receptor beta chain is shown here with its context. Antigen unknown. Assay: immunoSEQ multiplex PCR; the TCRdb copy retains only in-frame clones and omits some. The sample yields about 83,000 clones, more than 70% seen once. The sample belongs to a study of lymphopenia after photon versus proton radiotherapy. General observations from the study: Only patients who died were analyzed for survival; proton advantage is unproven. Under photons, naive T cells and diversity fell while effector/memory populations rose.

This CDR3 has 13 residues. Germline-derived CDR1 and CDR2 are MNHEY and SMNVEV (reference sequence). V lost 0 bases to trimming and J lost 3 bases, with 5 bases between them. This sequence joins TRBV27 and TRBJ2-5; tentative D call: TRBD2 (5 bases). The sequence was obtained from a man aged 60-69 years with pancreatic cancer. The sequencing here drew on peripheral blood, taken from a patient treated with proton-based radiotherapy. The CDR3 sequence is CASSLSGEETQYF. The DNA for the CDR3 is TGTGCCAGCAGTTTATCGGGAGAAGAGACCCAGTACTTC.